The source of this T cell receptor beta chain is a study of shared clonotypes between healthy human individuals. Here immunoSEQ multiplex PCR was the method, and the copy in TCRdb shows in-frame clones only, minus some. The table lists some 1 million clones, about 75% of them singletons. Germline CDR1 and CDR2: GTSNPN and SVGIG (reference sequence). Deletions cut 0 bases from V and 5 bases from J, with 8 bases between. This CDR3 spans 13 amino acids. The sample taken for sequencing was memory CD4+ T cells sorted from blood. Subset denoted: CD45RA-negative fraction. The chain links TRBV30 to TRBJ1-3, with unresolved D. This TCR was recovered from a man in his late teens or twenties in good health. Written as DNA, the CDR3 is TGTGCCTGGAGTGTACTGGGAAGAAACACCATATATTTT. It yields the protein CAWSVLGRNTIYF.